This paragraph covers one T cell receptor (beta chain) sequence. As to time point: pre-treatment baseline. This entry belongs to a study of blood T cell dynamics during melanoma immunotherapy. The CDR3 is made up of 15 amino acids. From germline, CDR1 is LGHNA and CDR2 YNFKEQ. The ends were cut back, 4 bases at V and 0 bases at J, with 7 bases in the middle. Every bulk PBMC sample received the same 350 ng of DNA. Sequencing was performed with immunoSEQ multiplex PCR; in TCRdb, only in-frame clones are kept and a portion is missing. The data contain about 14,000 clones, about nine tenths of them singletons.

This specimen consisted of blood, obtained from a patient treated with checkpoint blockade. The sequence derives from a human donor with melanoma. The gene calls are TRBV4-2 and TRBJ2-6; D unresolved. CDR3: CASSPDFSGANVLTF. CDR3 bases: TGTGCCAGCAGCCCCGATTTCTCTGGGGCCAACGTCCTGACTTTC.